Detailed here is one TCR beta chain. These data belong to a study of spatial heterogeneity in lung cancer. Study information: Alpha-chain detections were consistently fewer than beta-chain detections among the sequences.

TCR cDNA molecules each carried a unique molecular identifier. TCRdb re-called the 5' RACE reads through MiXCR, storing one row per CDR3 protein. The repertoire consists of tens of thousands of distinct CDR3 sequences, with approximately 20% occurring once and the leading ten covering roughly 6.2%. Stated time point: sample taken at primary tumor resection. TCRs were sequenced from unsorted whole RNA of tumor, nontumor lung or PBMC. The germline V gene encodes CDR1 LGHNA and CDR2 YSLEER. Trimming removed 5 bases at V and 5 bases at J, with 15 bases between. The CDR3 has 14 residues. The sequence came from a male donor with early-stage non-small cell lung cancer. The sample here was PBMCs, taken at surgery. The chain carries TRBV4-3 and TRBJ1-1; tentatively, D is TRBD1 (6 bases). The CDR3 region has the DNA TGCGCCAGCAGCTCACGGGGGGCGAGGACTGAAGCTTTCTTT. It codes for CASSSRGARTEAFF.